The sequence of this T cell receptor (beta chain) was determined in a study of blood T cells in healthy people across ages. The use of a sample-barcoded 5' primer and a J-beta primer mix characterized a second PCR of about 7 to 12 cycles. TCRdb ran MiXCR on the 5' RACE reads and lists one entry per CDR3 protein. The sample gives 1,500,000 or so distinct CDR3 sequences, 35% to 45% of which show up once; about 4% is in the top ten. The CDR3 is 16 amino acids. V was cut by 1 base and J by 5 bases, with 16 bases left in between. CDR1 and CDR2 (germline): LGHDT, YNNKEL (reference sequence). This clonotype was obtained from a woman younger than 30 in good health. The specimen was blood. The chain is built from TRBV3-1 and TRBJ2-3; D call uncertain. The CDR3 DNA reads TGTGCCAGCAGCCAAGTCGTAACGGGCGTTGGAGATACGCAGTATTTT. It is translated as CASSQVVTGVGDTQYF.